A selection of T cell receptor beta chains follows, all from one sample in a study of OX40 agonist ivuxolimab in advanced cancers. Sequenced by immunoSEQ multiplex PCR; TCRdb stores in-frame clones only, minus some. The repertoire has about 61,000 clones, around 88% of them found once; the top ten carry roughly 0.5%. Sample: CD4+ or CD8+ T cells sorted from blood, taken in a trial of the OX40 agonist ivuxolimab. These receptors originate from an adult with an advanced solid tumor such as melanoma, head and neck, liver or kidney cancer. CDR3s include the opening cysteine and the closing phenylalanine or tryptophan. D genes are given only for firm matches. Not every row has a clone size; where given, it reads once, few, many or a size class.

j_call d_call v_call clone_size cdr3_nt cdr3_aa
TRBJ2-5 NA TRBV5-4 NA TGTGCCAGCAGCCAAGAGTCGTTCCAAGAGACCCAGTACTTC CASSQESFQETQYF
TRBJ1-6 TRBD1 TRBV28 NA TGTGCCAGCAGTTCGACAGGGGGCTCCGGGGCCCTCCACTTT CASSSTGGSGALHF
TRBJ2-1 NA TRBV7-9 once TGTGCCAGCAGCTTCTCCGTGGCCACCTACAATGAGCAGTTCTTC CASSFSVATYNEQFF
TRBJ2-1 TRBD2 TRBV5-6 NA TGTGCCAGCAGCTCAGCGGGGGGGTCGCTCTACAATGAGCAGTTCTTC CASSSAGGSLYNEQFF
TRBJ2-2 NA TRBV18 NA TGTGCCAGCTCACCTAGGCCGGGACGGGGACCTAGTAGCACCGGGGAGCTGTTTTTT CASSPRPGRGPSSTGELFF
TRBJ1-3 NA TRBV6-6 NA TGTGCCAGCAGAGGACCGGGAAACACCATATATTTT CASRGPGNTIYF
TRBJ2-5 TRBD2 TRBV5-1 NA TGCGCCAGCAGCTTGGGGACTAGCGGGGGGCAAGAGACCCAGTACTTC CASSLGTSGGQETQYF
TRBJ2-7 TRBD1 TRBV18 once TGTGCCAGCTCACGAGGACAGGGCTACGAGCAGTACTTC CASSRGQGYEQYF
TRBJ1-1 NA TRBV6-5 NA TGTGCCACGTGTTCGGGAACAGTATTCGACACTGAAGCTTTCTTT CATCSGTVFDTEAFF
TRBJ2-7 NA TRBV28 NA TGTGCCAGCAGTTTGGCTTCCTTCCCGAGCTCCTACGAGCAGTACTTC CASSLASFPSSYEQYF
TRBJ2-7 TRBD1 TRBV6-6 NA TGTGCCAGCAGTTACTCGGCGACAGGGATGGACGAGCAGTACTTC CASSYSATGMDEQYF